The 30 T cell receptor beta chains below were found in one sample sequenced in a study of blood T cells in healthy people across ages. Then a second PCR, running roughly 7 to 12 cycles, was carried out with a sample-barcoded 5' primer and a J-beta primer mix. From the 5' RACE reads, TCRdb called clonotypes with MiXCR, one entry per CDR3 protein. The sample carries 890,000 or so distinct CDR3 sequences, approximately 65% recorded once. The sequenced material came from blood. The origin of the receptors is a man aged 25 to 40 in good health.

The chain carries TRBV5-1 and TRBJ2-1; 8 bases are a match to TRBD1. The CDR3 has 15 amino acids. V was clipped by 1 base and J by 5 bases; unmatched bases: 5. CDR1 is SGHRS and CDR2 is YFSETQ in the germline V gene. CDR3 DNA sequence: TGCGCCAGCAGCTTGAGACAGGGGCTGAACAATGAGCAGTTCTTC. As protein: CASSLRQGLNNEQFF. Complete variable domain (other parts from reference TRBV5-1 and TRBJ2-1): KAGVTQTPRYLIKTRGQQVTLSCSPISGHRSVSWYQQTPGQGLQFLFEYFSETQRNKGNFPGRFSGRQFSNSRSEMNVSTLELGDSALYLCASSLRQGLNNEQFFGPGTRLTVL.

The chain joins TRBV7-9 to TRBJ2-6, with 9 bases identical to TRBD1. With 2 bases clipped from V and 4 bases from J, the junction kept 9 bases outside the gene matches. Germline loops: CDR1 SEHNR, CDR2 FQNEAQ (reference sequence). CDR3 length: 18 residues. CDR3: CASSLLGTGLTGANVLTF. CDR3 nucleotides: TGTGCCAGCAGCTTACTCGGGACAGGGCTGACCGGGGCCAACGTCCTGACTTTC.

This clonotype was counted between two and nine times. The chain uses TRBV7-9 and TRBJ1-2, with D hard to call. V shed 0 bases and J shed 4 bases, with 9 bases lying between them. There are 14 residues in the CDR3. The V gene's germline CDR1 is SEHNR and CDR2 FQNEAQ (reference sequence). The CDR3 DNA reads TGTGCCAGCAGCTTAGCCACGGTGACCTATGGCTACACCTTC. Encoded protein: CASSLATVTYGYTF.

In its sample, this clonotype was seen once. This chain connects TRBV28 to TRBJ2-7; 11 bases are a match to TRBD1. Germline CDR1 is MDHEN and CDR2 is SYDVKM. The CDR3 covers 16 residues. V shed 2 bases, J shed 4 bases, and the junction held 7 bases outside the gene matches. CDR3 sequence (DNA): TGTGCCAGCAGTTTAGAGGGACAGGGGGGGCAGTACGAGCAGTACTTC. Protein: CASSLEGQGGQYEQYF.

With respect to this clonotype: This may be a read error, as it is one base from a much larger clone. The V call is TRBV7-2, the J call TRBJ2-1; 12 nucleotides align to TRBD2. The CDR3 extends over 14 amino acids. CDR1 SGHTA and CDR2 FQGNSA come from the germline V gene. CDR3: CASSWAPSGGEKYF. For the CDR3, the DNA is TGTGCCAGCAGCTGGGCGCCTAGCGGGGGGGAAAAGTACTTC.

The count of this clonotype is one. The chain combines TRBV9 with TRBJ2-3; D might be TRBD2 (6 bases). Trimming left V 3 bases short and J 1 base short, with 18 bases between. Looked up from germline, CDR1 is SGDLS and CDR2 is YYNGEE. The CDR3 is 17 residues long. The CDR3 sequence: CASSAQQGRRGTDTQYF. In DNA form, the CDR3 reads TGTGCCAGCAGCGCTCAGCAAGGGCGGAGGGGCACAGATACGCAGTATTTT.

This clonotype was detected only once. This chain uses TRBV12-3 or TRBV12-4 with TRBJ2-7; D gene uncertain. The CDR3 covers 15 residues. V was cut by 5 bases and J by 5 bases, with 19 bases left in between. The CDR3: CASSPQDMLLDEQYF. CDR3 in DNA: TGTGCCAGCAGTCCCCAAGACATGCTACTCGACGAGCAGTACTTC.

In DNA form, the CDR3 reads TGCGCCAGCAGCCAGGGTCTTCACACAGATACGCAGTATTTT. This sequence encodes CASSQGLHTDTQYF. The rearrangement links TRBV4-3 to TRBJ2-3; D remains unclear. The length of the CDR3 is 14 residues. From germline, CDR1 is LGHNA and CDR2 YSLEER. V was pared by 3 bases and J by 2 bases, with 9 bases between.

The V and J genes are TRBV9 and TRBJ2-1, with D perhaps TRBD1 (6 bases). Germline-derived CDR1 and CDR2 are SGDLS and YYNGEE. The CDR3 is 16 residues long. V was shortened by 0 bases and J by 0 bases, with 10 bases between the two germline ends. As DNA, the CDR3 is TGTGCCAGCAGCGTAGGGGGGCCATTCTCCTACAATGAGCAGTTCTTC. This sequence encodes CASSVGGPFSYNEQFF.

This clonotype occurred once. The rearrangement joins TRBV20-1 to TRBJ1-2, with D perhaps matching TRBD1 (6 bases). This CDR3 comprises 10 residues. V lost 2 bases to trimming and J lost 13 bases, with 11 bases between them. Germline V gene sequence: CDR1 DFQATT, CDR2 SNEGSKA (reference sequence). CDR3 in DNA: TGCAGTGCTAGACTGGGGGCAAGCACCTTC. This encodes CSARLGASTF.

The CDR3 sequence is CASSVGRGGVYGYTF. The CDR3 DNA sequence: TGTGCCAGCAGCGTAGGTAGGGGTGGGGTCTATGGCTACACCTTC. V is TRBV9 and J is TRBJ1-2; D perhaps matches TRBD1 (5 bases). The CDR3 consists of 15 residues. V dropped 0 bases and J dropped 4 bases, with 13 bases sitting between them. CDR1 is SGDLS, CDR2 YYNGEE, per germline.

The rearrangement uses TRBV5-1 and TRBJ1-1; 7 nucleotides line up with TRBD1. The V segment lost 4 bases and the J segment 0 bases; nucleotides outside the gene matches: 3. CDR1 and CDR2 from the germline V gene are SGHRS and YFSETQ. The CDR3 spans 14 residues. The CDR3 nucleotides read TGCGCCAGCAGCATTGGGACAGTGAACACTGAAGCTTTCTTT. Protein: CASSIGTVNTEAFF.

This clonotype appeared a single time. V usage is TRBV27 and J usage is TRBJ2-7; D is possibly TRBD1 (6 bases). CDR1 is MNHEY, CDR2 SMNVEV, per germline (reference sequence). Trimming stripped 11 bases from V and 6 bases from J, with 23 bases between. The length of the CDR3 is 14 residues. The CDR3 is CAARVGQISGEQYF. DNA of the CDR3: TGTGCCGCGCGGGTCGGACAGATTTCCGGCGAGCAGTACTTC.

The chain is built from TRBV3-1 and TRBJ2-4, with D maybe TRBD1 (5 bases). Trimming took 0 bases from V and 13 from J, leaving 13 bases between them. Germline V lookup: CDR1 LGHDT, CDR2 YNNKEL (reference sequence). The CDR3 loop spans 13 amino acids. The CDR3 nucleotides are TGTGCCAGCAGCCAAGATATAAGGGGATGGCAGTACTTC. Protein: CASSQDIRGWQYF.

V usage is TRBV2 and J usage is TRBJ1-2; 9 bases are shared with TRBD1. V was pared by 2 bases and J by 6 bases, with 7 bases of the junction left unmatched. CDR1 and CDR2 (germline): SNHLY, FYNNEI. The CDR3 loop spans 15 amino acids. The CDR3, as DNA: TGTGCCAGCAGTGAAAACAGGGGGCGTGGGGATGGCTACACCTTC. Protein product: CASSENRGRGDGYTF.

V and J are TRBV6-1 and TRBJ2-7; 12 bases align to TRBD2. The J call may be mistaken, given a closer DNA end match to TRBJ2-5. The V gene's germline CDR1 is MNHNS and CDR2 SASEGT. This CDR3 region has 17 residues. CDR3 in DNA: TGTGCCAGCAGCGCGTCCCCTCTAGCGGGGGGGTTGGAGACCCAGTACTTC. It translates to CASSASPLAGGLETQYF.

The chain uses TRBV28 and TRBJ2-7; D ambiguous. The V end was cut by 3 bases, the J end by 4 bases, with 16 bases between. This CDR3 is 15 amino acids long. Germline assignment: CDR1 MDHEN and CDR2 SYDVKM. In nucleotides, the CDR3 is TGTGCCAGCAGTTTCTCACGTTCGGCGGATTACGAGCAGTACTTC. Translated, it gives CASSFSRSADYEQYF.

The chain couples TRBV21-1 to TRBJ2-4; no DNA check was done on the table's D call, TRBD2. TRBV21-1 counts as a pseudogene. This CDR3 has 16 residues. In nucleotides, the CDR3 is TGTGCCAGCAGCAAATTACCGGGTGCTAGCCGGCGTGAGCAGTACTTC. Its protein product is CASSKLPGASRREQYF.

This clonotype turned up a few times. The chain is built from TRBV5-8 and TRBJ1-2; no clear D. Trimming cost V 1 base and J 4 bases, with 5 bases left between them. Germline V CDR1 and CDR2: SGHTS, YDEGEE. The CDR3 sequence is 12 residues long. CDR3 region: CASSLWAYGYTF. The CDR3 DNA reads TGTGCCAGCAGCTTGTGGGCCTATGGCTACACCTTC.

This clonotype was seen more than once but under ten times. V usage is TRBV12-3 or TRBV12-4 and J usage is TRBJ1-1; D not certain. This CDR3 spans 12 amino acids. V lost 6 bases to trimming and J lost 5 bases, with 10 bases between them. The CDR3 loop is CASSFGRTEAFF. In nucleotides, the CDR3 is TGTGCCAGCAGCTTCGGACGTACTGAAGCTTTCTTT.

This clonotype appeared a single time. The chain has TRBV14 and TRBJ2-7, with D possibly called TRBD1 or TRBD2 (5 bases each). Germline loops: CDR1 SGHDN, CDR2 FVKESK. The V end lost 3 bases, the J end lost 10 bases, and 19 bases lay between the germline ends. The CDR3 is 14 residues long. The DNA for the CDR3 is TGTGCCAGCAGCCACTGGGGCGAGGGGAGTGGACAGTACTTC. It encodes CASSHWGEGSGQYF.

The gene calls are TRBV30 and TRBJ1-5; D uncertain. V dropped 2 bases and J dropped 0 bases, with 5 bases sitting between them. Germline lookup yields CDR1 GTSNPN and CDR2 SVGIG (reference sequence). The CDR3 has 13 residues. This chain's CDR3 is CAWSSDSNQPQHF. DNA for the CDR3: TGTGCCTGGAGTTCGGATAGCAATCAGCCCCAGCATTTT.

Concerning this clonotype: Mismatch with germline at one junction end may stem from a read error. V gene TRBV15 combines with J gene TRBJ2-1, with no clear D. The end of the DNA is better explained by TRBJ2-7, so the J call may be wrong. Per the germline V gene, CDR1 is LNHNV and CDR2 is YYDKDF (reference sequence). This CDR3 region has 13 residues. The CDR3 bases are TGTGCCGCCAGCAGAGATGGAGACAATGAGCAGTACTTC. Translated: CAASRDGDNEQYF.

This clonotype was counted between two and nine times. The chain employs TRBV24-1 and TRBJ2-5; D gene unclear. V was clipped by 9 bases and J by 0 bases, with 7 bases between them. Germline assignment: CDR1 KGHDR and CDR2 SFDVKD. This CDR3 has 12 amino acids. CDR3: CATGRNQETQYF. For the CDR3, the DNA is TGTGCCACCGGGCGGAACCAAGAGACCCAGTACTTC.

This clonotype has more than one count but fewer than ten. The J gene is TRBJ2-1, the V gene TRBV11-1; TRBD1 might be the D (5 bases). CDR3 length equals 16 residues. Deletions cut 3 bases from V and 4 bases from J, with 16 bases between. In germline, CDR1 is SGHAT, CDR2 FQDESV (reference sequence). CDR3 in amino acids: CASSLSIRGSYNEQFF. The CDR3 DNA follows: TGTGCCAGCAGCTTGAGTATAAGGGGAAGTTACAATGAGCAGTTCTTC.

The table lists this clonotype with a few counts. The V and J genes are TRBV28 and TRBJ2-3; unclear D gene. Per germline, CDR1 MDHEN and CDR2 SYDVKM. Trimming shortened V by 3 bases and J by 0 bases, and 10 bases separated the two germline ends. This CDR3 is 15 amino acids long. The CDR3 protein is CASSFDGVSTDTQYF. The CDR3 region has the DNA TGTGCCAGCAGTTTTGACGGCGTTAGCACAGATACGCAGTATTTT.

There are a few counts of this clonotype. The chain employs TRBV29-1 and TRBJ2-5, with TRBD1 matching 7 bases. The CDR3 contains 16 residues. The junction had 13 bases not matched to a gene; V was cut back by 5 bases and J by 1 base. Germline V CDR1 and CDR2: SQVTM, ANQGSEA. Written as DNA, the CDR3 is TGCAGCGTTATCTATGGGAACAGGGGAGTCCAAGAGACCCAGTACTTC. Its translation is CSVIYGNRGVQETQYF.

A word on this clonotype: One end of the junction does not line up with germline, which may come from a read error. The chain couples TRBV11-3 to TRBJ2-3; 11 nucleotides align to TRBD1. Germline V gives CDR1 SGHNT, CDR2 YENEEA. The CDR3 spans 13 residues. The CDR3: CASSGDRGYTQYF. In DNA form, the CDR3 reads TGCGCCAGCAGCGGGGACAGGGGGTATACGCAGTATTTT.

The rearrangement links TRBV9 to TRBJ1-2, with D possibly being TRBD1 (5 bases). The germline gives CDR1 SGDLS, CDR2 YYNGEE. The V gene lost 6 bases and the J gene lost 8 bases, with 20 bases spanning the gap. The length of the CDR3 is 14 residues. CDR3 in amino acids: CASTPIGAGKGYTF. The CDR3 coding sequence is TGTGCCAGCACCCCTATAGGGGCAGGGAAAGGCTACACCTTC.

V usage is TRBV3-1 and J usage is TRBJ1-6, with D possibly matching TRBD1 (5 bases). Germline CDR1 and CDR2: LGHDT and YNNKEL (reference sequence). CDR3 size: 15 residues. The V and J ends lost 3 bases and 5 bases respectively, with 11 bases between them. The CDR3 DNA reads TGTGCCAGCAGCCACGGGACGGGAGATAATTCACCCCTCCACTTT. Amino acid sequence: CASSHGTGDNSPLHF.